Listed here is a single T cell receptor (beta chain). Its antigen is undetermined. This CDR3 contains 15 residues. Between the trimmed V and J ends, which lost 2 bases and 0 bases, there was a span of 7 bases. CDR1 and CDR2 from the germline V gene are SGHNT and YENEEA. This specimen belongs to a study of T cells in localized non-small cell lung cancer. General study points: Uninvolved adjacent lung showed higher T cell clonality than tumor.

Atypia-free adjacent lung came from at least 2 cm beyond the tumor margin. TCRdb keeps only in-frame clones here, not all; method: immunoSEQ multiplex PCR. The data hold fewer than 3,000 clones, with 30% to 40% observed a single time. The sample consisted of normal lung tissue next to the tumor, taken before any cancer treatment. The clonotype originates from a man aged 35 to 69 with stage II lung adenocarcinoma. The chain carries TRBV11-3 and TRBJ2-2; no reliable D call. CDR3 amino acids: CASSLSRANTGELFF. The CDR3 DNA follows: TGTGCCAGCAGCTTATCCCGAGCGAACACCGGGGAGCTGTTTTTT.